Below are 4 T cell receptor beta chains sequenced from a single sample in a study of blood T cell repertoires in COVID-19. The protocol was immunoSEQ multiplex PCR, while the TCRdb copy is restricted to in-frame clones and leaves out a portion. Of approximately 260,000 clones in the sample, roughly 90% are singletons; the top ten hold 2% to 2.5%. What was sequenced was peripheral blood. The receptor set was obtained from an older woman with COVID-19, enrolled during active disease.

The chain joins TRBV19 to TRBJ1-5; 7 positions agree with TRBD1. V lost 9 bases and J lost 8; bases outside the gene matches: 10. Germline V gene data show CDR1 as LNHDA and CDR2 as SQIVND (reference sequence). The CDR3 runs to 13 residues. CDR3 nucleotides: TGTGCCAGCCTCTCAGGGGGTGGGAAGCCCCAGCATTTT. This codes for CASLSGGGKPQHF.

The V call is TRBV9, the J call TRBJ2-7; possible D gene TRBD1, 5 bases. The germline V and J ends were trimmed by 2 bases and 2 bases, with 14 bases remaining between them. CDR1 and CDR2 (germline): SGDLS, YYNGEE. The length of the CDR3 is 15 residues. The CDR3 loop reads CASSVGPSTAYEQYF. The CDR3 DNA reads as TGTGCCAGCAGCGTGGGCCCTTCGACAGCCTACGAGCAGTACTTC.

J is TRBJ2-7 and V is TRBV7-9; perhaps TRBD2 as D (6 bases). Germline V CDR1 and CDR2: SEHNR, FQNEAQ (reference sequence). This CDR3 comprises 16 residues. Deletions cut 3 bases from V and 4 bases from J, with 19 bases between. Written as DNA, the CDR3 is TGTGCCAGCAGCTTGGCCGGGAGCCCCCTTTTTTACGAGCAGTACTTC. Translation: CASSLAGSPLFYEQYF. Supplemented by reference TRBV7-9 and TRBJ2-7, the full variable domain reads DTGVSQNPRHKITKRGQNVTFRCDPISEHNRLYWYRQTLGQGPEFLTYFQNEAQLEKSRLLSDRFSAERPKGSFSTLEIQRTEQGDSAMYLCASSLAGSPLFYEQYFGPGTRLTVT.

The gene calls are TRBV30 and TRBJ2-5; 10 bases align to TRBD2. Germline V CDR1 and CDR2: GTSNPN, SVGIG (reference sequence). The CDR3 consists of 14 residues. V lost 2 bases to trimming and J lost 5 bases; unmatched junction nucleotides: 5. The CDR3, as DNA: TGTGCCTGGAGTTCTAGCGGGGGAGGGGAGACCCAGTACTTC. Encoded protein: CAWSSSGGGETQYF.